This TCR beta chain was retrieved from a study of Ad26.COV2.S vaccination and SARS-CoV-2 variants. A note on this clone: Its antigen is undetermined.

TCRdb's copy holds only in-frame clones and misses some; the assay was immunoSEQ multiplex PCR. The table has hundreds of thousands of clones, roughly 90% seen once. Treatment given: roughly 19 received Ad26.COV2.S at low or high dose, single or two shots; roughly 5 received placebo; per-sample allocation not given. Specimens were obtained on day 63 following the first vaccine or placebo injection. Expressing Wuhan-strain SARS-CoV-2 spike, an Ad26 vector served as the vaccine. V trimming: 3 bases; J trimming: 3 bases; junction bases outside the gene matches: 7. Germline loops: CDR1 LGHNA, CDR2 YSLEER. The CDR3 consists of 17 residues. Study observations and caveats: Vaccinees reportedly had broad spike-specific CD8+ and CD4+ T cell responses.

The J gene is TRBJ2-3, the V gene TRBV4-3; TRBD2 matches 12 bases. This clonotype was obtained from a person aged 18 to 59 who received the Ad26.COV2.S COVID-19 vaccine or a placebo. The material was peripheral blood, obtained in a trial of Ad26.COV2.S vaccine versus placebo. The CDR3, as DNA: TGCGCCAGCAGCCAGTGGCTAGCGGGGGGGCGAACAGATACGCAGTATTTT. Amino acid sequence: CASSQWLAGGRTDTQYF.